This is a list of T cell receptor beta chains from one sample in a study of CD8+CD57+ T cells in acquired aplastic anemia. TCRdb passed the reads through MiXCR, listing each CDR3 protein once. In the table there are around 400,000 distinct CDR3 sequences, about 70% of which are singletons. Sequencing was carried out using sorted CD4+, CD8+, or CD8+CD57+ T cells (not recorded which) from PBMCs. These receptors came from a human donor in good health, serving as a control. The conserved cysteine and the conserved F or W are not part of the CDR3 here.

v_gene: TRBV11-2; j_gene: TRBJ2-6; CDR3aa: ASSRSSSGANVLT
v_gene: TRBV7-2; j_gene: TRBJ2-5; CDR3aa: ASALTGSESNN
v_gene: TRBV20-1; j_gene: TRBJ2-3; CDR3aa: SASNSGIITDTQY
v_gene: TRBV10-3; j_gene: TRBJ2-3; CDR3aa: ASSYRRTSGGASTDTQY
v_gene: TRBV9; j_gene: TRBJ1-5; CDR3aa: ASSLGPPQH
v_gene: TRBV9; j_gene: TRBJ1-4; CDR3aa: ATSSSPGANHEKLF
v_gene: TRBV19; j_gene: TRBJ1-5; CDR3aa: ASRFQKTWGYQPQH
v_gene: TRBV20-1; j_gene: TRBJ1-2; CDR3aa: SEPGTGYGYT
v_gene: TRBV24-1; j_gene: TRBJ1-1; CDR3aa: ATSPGQGGHF
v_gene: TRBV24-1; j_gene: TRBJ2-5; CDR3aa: ATSDVGLAGGAQTQY
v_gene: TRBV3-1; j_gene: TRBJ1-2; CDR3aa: ASSLRTGVGYGYT
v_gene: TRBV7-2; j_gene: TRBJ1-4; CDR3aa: ASSLSPGNTIYFF
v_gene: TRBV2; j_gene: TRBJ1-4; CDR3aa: ATSRGTLDEQF
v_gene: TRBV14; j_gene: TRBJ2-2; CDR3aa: ASSVDGLNPGELF
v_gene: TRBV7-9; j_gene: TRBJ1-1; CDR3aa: ASSLVAGPEAF
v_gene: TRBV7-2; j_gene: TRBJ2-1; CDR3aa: ASSEQAPYGYF
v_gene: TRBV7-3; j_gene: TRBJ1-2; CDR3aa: ASSLAGGEDAYT
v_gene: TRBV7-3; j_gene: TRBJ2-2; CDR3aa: ASSLRTRVTNPGELF
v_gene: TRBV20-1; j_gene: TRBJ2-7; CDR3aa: SASPSDTTGSYEQY
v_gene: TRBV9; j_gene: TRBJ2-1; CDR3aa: ASSPRLAESYNEQF
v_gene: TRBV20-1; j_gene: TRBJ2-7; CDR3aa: SASVSQTYEQY
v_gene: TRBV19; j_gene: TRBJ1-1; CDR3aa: ASSIDGQGPRAEAF
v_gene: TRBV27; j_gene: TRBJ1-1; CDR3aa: ASSFGAAHMNTEAF
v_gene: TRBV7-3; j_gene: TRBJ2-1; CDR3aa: ASSPTPGPLWF
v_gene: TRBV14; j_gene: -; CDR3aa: ASSPSWGIQETQY
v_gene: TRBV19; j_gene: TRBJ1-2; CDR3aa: ASSLVSLYYGYT
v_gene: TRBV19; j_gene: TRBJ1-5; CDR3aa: ASSVRGEYQPQH
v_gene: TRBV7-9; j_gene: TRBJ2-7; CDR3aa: ASSSGTRSNEQY
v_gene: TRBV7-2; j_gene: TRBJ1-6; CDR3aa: ASSLTPGTNSPLH
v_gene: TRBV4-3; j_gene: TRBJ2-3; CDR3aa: ASSQTSGGADTQY
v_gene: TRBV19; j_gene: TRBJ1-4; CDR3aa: ASSRDRATNEKLF
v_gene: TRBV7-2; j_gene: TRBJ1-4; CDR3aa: ASSSNSLEKLF
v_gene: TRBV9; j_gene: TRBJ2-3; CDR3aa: ASSPRGDTDTQY
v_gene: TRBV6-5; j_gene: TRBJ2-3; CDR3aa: ASSPRVKGTFTDTQY
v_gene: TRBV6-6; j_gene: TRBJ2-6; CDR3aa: ASSTWKGANVLT
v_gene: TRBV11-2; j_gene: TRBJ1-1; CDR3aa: AGSSGPLRGNTEAF
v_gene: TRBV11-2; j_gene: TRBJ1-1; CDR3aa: ASTTGHHWTGSLI
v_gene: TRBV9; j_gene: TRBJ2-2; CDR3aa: ASSREGGGAEALF
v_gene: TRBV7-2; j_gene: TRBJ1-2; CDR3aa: ASSLHRRVGDYGYT
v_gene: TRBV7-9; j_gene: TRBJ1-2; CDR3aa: ASSLAGQGNYGYT
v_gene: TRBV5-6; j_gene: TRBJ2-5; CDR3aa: ASRPISRTGQETQY
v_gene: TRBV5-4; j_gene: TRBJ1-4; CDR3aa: ASSLGGSGGSNEKLF
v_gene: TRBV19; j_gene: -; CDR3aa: ASSIGGHGANGLT
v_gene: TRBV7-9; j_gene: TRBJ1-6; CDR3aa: ASSLVEQGHSPLH
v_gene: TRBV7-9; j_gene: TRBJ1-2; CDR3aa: ASTGTGGNT
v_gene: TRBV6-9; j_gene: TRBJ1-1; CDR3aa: ASSYLSTEAS